What follows are 6 T cell receptor beta chains derived from one specimen sequenced in a study of CD8 T cells in ankylosing spondylitis. MiXCR, run by TCRdb on the 5' RACE reads, gives a single entry per CDR3 protein. The table shows 150,000 to 200,000 distinct CDR3 sequences, with about 20% occurring only once. The sequenced material came from blood, either unsorted or a sorted T cell fraction (not recorded which). These receptors all come from a male donor between 5 and 29 years old with ankylosing spondylitis or in good health (not recorded which).

In its sample, this clonotype was seen many times. The chain is built from TRBV18 and TRBJ2-7; D is perhaps TRBD1 (6 bases). The CDR3 is 13 residues long. Per germline, CDR1 KGHSH and CDR2 LQKENI. V lost 0 bases to trimming and J lost 6 bases, with 9 bases between them. As DNA, the CDR3 is TGTGCCAGCTCACCACCCGGACAGAGCGAGCAGTACTTC. It translates to CASSPPGQSEQYF. The full variable domain, its missing parts supplied by reference TRBV18 and TRBJ2-7, is NAGVMQNPRHLVRRRGQEARLRCSPMKGHSHVYWYRQLPEEGLKFMVYLQKENIIDESGMPKERFSAEFPKEGPSILRIQQVVRGDSAAYFCASSPPGQSEQYFGPGTRLTVT.

At least ten counts were recorded for this clonotype. The chain combines TRBV12-3 or TRBV12-4 with TRBJ2-6, with TRBD1 as a possible D gene (6 bases). V was shortened by 4 bases and J by 4 bases, with 23 bases between the two germline ends. The CDR3 runs 19 residues. CDR3 nucleotide sequence: TGTGCCAGCAGTTATGGGGTGGTCAGGGGTCTCGCCGGGGCCAACGTCCTGACTTTC. Protein sequence: CASSYGVVRGLAGANVLTF.

This clonotype was counted ten times or more. The chain employs TRBV12-3 or TRBV12-4 and TRBJ2-7, with D maybe TRBD1 (6 bases). V was pared by 8 bases and J by 5 bases, with 22 bases between. CDR3 length: 15 amino acids. The CDR3 sequence is CASRRQAISPDEQYF. The CDR3 DNA follows: TGTGCCAGCCGCAGACAGGCCATCTCACCGGACGAGCAGTACTTC.

The J gene is TRBJ2-1, the V gene TRBV15; 8 positions match TRBD2. V gave up 4 bases and J gave up 10 bases; unmatched junction bases: 9. Germline V gene sequence: CDR1 LNHNV, CDR2 YYDKDF (reference sequence). There are 14 residues in the CDR3. The CDR3 DNA reads as TGTGCCACCAGCACCGAAGCGGGAGTGCGCGAGCAGTTCTTC. This sequence encodes CATSTEAGVREQFF.

This clonotype was observed many times. The chain links TRBV7-8 to TRBJ2-5; D not resolved. The length of the CDR3 is 14 residues. The germline CDR1 and CDR2 sequences are SGHVS and FQNEAQ. V lost 0 bases, J lost 2 bases, and 7 bases lay in between. The CDR3 protein is CASSLAGLQETQYF. CDR3 DNA: TGTGCCAGCAGCTTAGCAGGATTACAAGAGACCCAGTACTTC.

This clonotype has a count of ten or more. V and J are TRBV5-1 and TRBJ2-5, with 9 positions matching TRBD1. The CDR3 totals 14 residues. V lost 7 bases and J lost 1; bases outside the gene matches: 5. Germline CDR1 reads SGHRS; CDR2 reads YFSETQ. The CDR3 here is CASRTGVRQETQYF. As DNA, the CDR3 is TGCGCCAGCCGGACAGGGGTACGCCAAGAGACCCAGTACTTC. Together with reference TRBV5-1 and TRBJ2-5, the CDR3 gives the full variable domain: KAGVTQTPRYLIKTRGQQVTLSCSPISGHRSVSWYQQTPGQGLQFLFEYFSETQRNKGNFPGRFSGRQFSNSRSEMNVSTLELGDSALYLCASRTGVRQETQYFGPGTRLLVL.